These 11 T cell receptor beta chains were sequenced from one sample in a study of T cell changes during pregnancy in multiple sclerosis. Assay used: immunoSEQ multiplex PCR; TCRdb lists only in-frame clones, some missing. The sample shows about 48,000 clones, almost 95% of them seen only once. Sample: CD4+ T cells from peripheral blood mononuclear cells, taken in the second trimester of pregnancy. These receptor sequences come from a female donor in good health, enrolled as a control in a pregnancy study.

V gene TRBV5-8 combines with J gene TRBJ2-1, with TRBD1 as a possible D gene (5 bases). Trimming removed 0 bases from V and 10 bases from J, with 5 bases in between. CDR1 and CDR2 from the germline V gene are SGHTS and YDEGEE. This CDR3 is 11 amino acids long. The DNA of the CDR3 is TGTGCCAGCAGCTTGGGGGGCGAGCAGTTCTTC. Encoded protein: CASSLGGEQFF.

The CDR3 bases are TGTGCCAGCAGTCCCGGGACAGCCTCATACACTGAAGCTTTCTTT. It yields the protein CASSPGTASYTEAFF. V and J are TRBV27 and TRBJ1-1, with 7 bases aligning to TRBD1. Germline-derived CDR1 and CDR2 are MNHEY and SMNVEV (reference sequence). Germline trimming cut 5 bases from V and 3 bases from J; bases unmatched to any gene: 9. CDR3 length equals 15 residues.

V gene TRBV18 combines with J gene TRBJ1-1; 9 bases are a match to TRBD1. The CDR3 length is 14 residues. Germline V gene sequence: CDR1 KGHSH, CDR2 LQKENI. J lost 3 bases, V lost 6 bases, and 5 bases had no gene match. CDR3 protein: CASSRDRDDTEAFF. CDR3 in DNA: TGTGCCAGCTCCCGGGACAGGGATGACACTGAAGCTTTCTTT.

This clone has only one observation. The V and J genes are TRBV30 and TRBJ2-7; D perhaps matches TRBD2 (7 bases). Germline V gene data show CDR1 as GTSNPN and CDR2 as SVGIG (reference sequence). The CDR3 totals 15 residues. V lost 3 bases to trimming and J lost 3 bases, with 18 bases between them. The CDR3 loop is CAWRVGGRGGYEQYF. CDR3 DNA sequence: TGTGCCTGGAGGGTCGGGGGGCGTGGAGGCTACGAGCAGTACTTC.

The table lists this clone with a few counts. The rearrangement joins TRBV28 to TRBJ1-3; the match to TRBD1 covers 8 bases. This CDR3 has 13 residues. Per germline, CDR1 MDHEN and CDR2 SYDVKM. The V segment lost 7 bases and the J segment 5 bases; nucleotides outside the gene matches: 4. CDR3 DNA: TGTGCCAGCACCGACAGGGGTAGAAACACCATATATTTT. The encoded protein is CASTDRGRNTIYF.

The chain joins TRBV7-3 to TRBJ1-1; 8 nucleotides agree with TRBD1. Germline-derived CDR1 and CDR2 are SGHTA and FQGTGA. V gave up 5 bases and J gave up 3 bases; unmatched junction bases: 2. The CDR3 runs to 13 residues. CDR3 sequence (DNA): TGTGCCAGCAGCGCACAGGGGGACACTGAAGCTTTCTTT. Translated, it gives CASSAQGDTEAFF.

The chain combines TRBV5-1 with TRBJ2-6; perhaps TRBD2 as D (6 bases). CDR1 and CDR2 (germline): SGHRS, YFSETQ. Trimming shortened V by 4 bases and J by 0 bases, and 11 bases separated the two germline ends. The CDR3 contains 16 residues. CDR3: CASSAGGNSGANVLTF. Written as DNA, the CDR3 is TGCGCCAGCAGCGCCGGCGGGAACTCTGGGGCCAACGTCCTGACTTTC.

V and J are TRBV7-6 and TRBJ2-1, with 14 nucleotides matching TRBD2. This CDR3 is 18 amino acids long. CDR1 SGHVS and CDR2 FNYEAQ come from the germline V gene. After removal of 2 bases from V and 7 bases from J, the junction contained 10 bases not matched to a gene. The CDR3 DNA follows: TGTGCCAGCAGCTTACGTATCCAGACTAGCGGGAGGGCAAATGAGCAGTTCTTC. Translating it yields CASSLRIQTSGRANEQFF.

The V and J genes are TRBV11-2 and TRBJ1-1; D may be TRBD1 (6 bases). The ends were cut back, 5 bases at V and 4 bases at J, with 14 bases in the middle. The CDR3 consists of 14 residues. Per germline, CDR1 SGHAT and CDR2 FQNNGV. The CDR3 loop reads CASSQYRDRTEAFF. The CDR3 nucleotides are TGTGCCAGCAGCCAATACAGGGACCGCACTGAAGCTTTCTTT.

The chain joins TRBV7-9 to TRBJ2-1, with 16 bases matching TRBD2. Germline V gene lookup returns CDR1 SEHNR and CDR2 FQNEAQ (reference sequence). J was trimmed by 10 bases and V by 4 bases; bases with no gene match: 7. This CDR3 spans 16 amino acids. The CDR3, as DNA: TGTGCCAGCAGCTCGGGACTAGCGGGAGGGCCGAGGGAGCAGTTCTTC. Translating it yields CASSSGLAGGPREQFF.

The chain combines TRBV27 with TRBJ1-5; TRBD1 matches at 9 bases. The V gene end was trimmed by 6 bases and the J gene end by 6 bases; junction bases not matched to a gene: 12. Germline V gene sequence: CDR1 MNHEY, CDR2 SMNVEV (reference sequence). CDR3 length: 16 residues. CDR3 sequence (DNA): TGTGCCAGCAGCCCTATCCGAGGACAGGGGAGTCAGCCCCAGCATTTT. Translated, it gives CASSPIRGQGSQPQHF.